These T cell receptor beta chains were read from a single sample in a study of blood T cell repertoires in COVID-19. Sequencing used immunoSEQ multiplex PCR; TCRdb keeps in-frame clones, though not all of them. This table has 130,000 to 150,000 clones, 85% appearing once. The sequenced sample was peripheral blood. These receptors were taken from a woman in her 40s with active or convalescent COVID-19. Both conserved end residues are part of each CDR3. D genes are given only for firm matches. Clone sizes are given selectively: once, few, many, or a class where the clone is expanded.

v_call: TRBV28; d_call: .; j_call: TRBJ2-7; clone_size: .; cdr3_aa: CASDEGGSGYEQYF; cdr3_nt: TGTGCCAGCGACGAAGGGGGTTCAGGATACGAGCAGTACTTC
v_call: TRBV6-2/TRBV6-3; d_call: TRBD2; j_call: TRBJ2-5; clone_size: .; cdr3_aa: CASSFPTSGQETQYF; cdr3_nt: TGTGCCAGCAGTTTTCCGACTAGCGGCCAAGAGACCCAGTACTTC
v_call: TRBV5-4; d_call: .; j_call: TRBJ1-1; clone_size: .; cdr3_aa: CASTLGGLDTEAFF; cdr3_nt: TGTGCCAGCACCCTAGGGGGTTTGGACACTGAAGCTTTCTTT
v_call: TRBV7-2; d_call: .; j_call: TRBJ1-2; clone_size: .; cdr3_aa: CASSLSGDYGYTF; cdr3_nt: TGTGCCAGCAGCCTCTCAGGGGACTATGGCTACACCTTC
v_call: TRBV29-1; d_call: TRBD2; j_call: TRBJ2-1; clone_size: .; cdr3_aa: CSVNPTSGSYNEQFF; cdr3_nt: TGCAGCGTTAATCCGACTAGCGGGAGCTACAATGAGCAGTTCTTC
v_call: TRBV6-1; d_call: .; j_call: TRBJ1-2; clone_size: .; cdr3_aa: CASSEAPRGYGYTF; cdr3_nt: TGTGCCAGCAGTGAAGCGCCCAGGGGATATGGCTACACCTTC
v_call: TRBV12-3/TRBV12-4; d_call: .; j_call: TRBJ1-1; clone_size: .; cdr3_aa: CASSLLENTEAFF; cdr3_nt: TGTGCCAGCAGTTTATTAGAGAACACTGAAGCTTTCTTT
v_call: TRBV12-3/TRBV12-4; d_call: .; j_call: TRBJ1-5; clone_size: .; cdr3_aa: CASSLTTSQPQHF; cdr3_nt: TGTGCCAGCAGTCTAACGACAAGTCAGCCCCAGCATTTT
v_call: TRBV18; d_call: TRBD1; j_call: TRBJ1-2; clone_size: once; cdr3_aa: CASSPLPRDSYGYTF; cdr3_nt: TGTGCCAGCTCACCATTACCCCGGGACAGTTATGGCTACACCTTC
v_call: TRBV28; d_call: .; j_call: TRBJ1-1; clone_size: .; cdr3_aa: CASSPFPEAFF; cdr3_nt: TGTGCCAGCAGCCCGTTCCCTGAAGCTTTCTTT
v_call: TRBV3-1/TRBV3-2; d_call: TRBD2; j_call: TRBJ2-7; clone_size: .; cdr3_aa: CASQLAGTSYEQYF; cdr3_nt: TGTGCCAGCCAACTAGCGGGAACTTCCTACGAGCAGTACTTC
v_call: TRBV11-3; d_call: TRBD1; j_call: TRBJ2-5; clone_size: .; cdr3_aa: CASSLDGAGGGETQYF; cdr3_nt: TGTGCCAGCAGCTTAGATGGGGCAGGGGGCGGGGAGACCCAGTACTTC
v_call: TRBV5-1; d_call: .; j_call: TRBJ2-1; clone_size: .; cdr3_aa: CASSTGLSGPFEQFF; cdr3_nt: TGCGCCAGCAGCACCGGACTAAGTGGGCCCTTTGAGCAGTTCTTC
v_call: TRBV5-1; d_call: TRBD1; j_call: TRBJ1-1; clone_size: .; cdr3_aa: CASSFDRGTEAFF; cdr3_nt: TGCGCCAGCAGCTTTGACAGGGGCACTGAAGCTTTCTTT
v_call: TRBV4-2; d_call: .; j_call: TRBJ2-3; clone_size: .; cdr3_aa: CASSQEEGRGTQYF; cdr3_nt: TGTGCCAGCAGCCAAGAGGAGGGGCGAGGTACGCAGTATTTT
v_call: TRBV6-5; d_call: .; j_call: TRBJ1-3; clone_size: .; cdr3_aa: CASKWQRSGNTIYF; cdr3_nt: TGTGCCAGCAAATGGCAGCGTTCTGGAAACACCATATATTTT
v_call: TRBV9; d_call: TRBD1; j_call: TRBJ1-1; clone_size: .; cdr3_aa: CASSVGGGYVWGTEAFF; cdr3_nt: TGTGCCAGCAGCGTTGGAGGGGGCTATGTTTGGGGCACTGAAGCTTTCTTT
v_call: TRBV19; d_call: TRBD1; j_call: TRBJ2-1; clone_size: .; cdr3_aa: CASSIKGQGYNEQFF; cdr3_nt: TGTGCCAGTAGTATTAAGGGACAGGGGTACAATGAGCAGTTCTTC
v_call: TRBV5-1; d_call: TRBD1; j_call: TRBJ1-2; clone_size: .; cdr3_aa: CASSVTGLHGYTF; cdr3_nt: TGCGCCAGCAGTGTGACAGGGCTTCATGGCTACACCTTC
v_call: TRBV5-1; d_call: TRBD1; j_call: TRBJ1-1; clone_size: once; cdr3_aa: CASSFQTGREAFF; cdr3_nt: TGCGCCAGCAGCTTCCAGACAGGGAGAGAAGCTTTCTTT
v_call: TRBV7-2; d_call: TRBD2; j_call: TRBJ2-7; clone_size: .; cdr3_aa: CASSPTLVAGVGYEQYF; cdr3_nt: TGTGCCAGCAGCCCCACCTTAGTGGCGGGAGTTGGGTACGAGCAGTACTTC
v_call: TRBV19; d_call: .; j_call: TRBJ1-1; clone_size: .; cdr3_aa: CASRQGPEAFF; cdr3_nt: TGTGCCAGTAGACAGGGCCCTGAAGCTTTCTTT
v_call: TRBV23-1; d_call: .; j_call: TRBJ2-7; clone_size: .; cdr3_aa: CASSQGTMGRYEQYF; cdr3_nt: TGCGCCAGCAGTCAAGGGACAATGGGACGCTACGAGCAGTACTTC
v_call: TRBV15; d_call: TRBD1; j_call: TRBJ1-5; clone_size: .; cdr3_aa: CATSRGGQGINQPQHF; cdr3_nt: TGTGCCACCAGCAGAGGCGGACAGGGTATCAATCAGCCCCAGCATTTT
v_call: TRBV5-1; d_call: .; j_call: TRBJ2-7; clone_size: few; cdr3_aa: CACQQGPFSYEQYF; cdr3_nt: TGCGCCTGCCAACAGGGACCCTTTTCCTACGAGCAGTACTTC
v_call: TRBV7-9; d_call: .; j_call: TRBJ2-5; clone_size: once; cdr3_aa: CASSLGASSQETQYF; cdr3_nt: TGTGCCAGCAGCTTAGGGGCCAGTAGCCAAGAGACCCAGTACTTC